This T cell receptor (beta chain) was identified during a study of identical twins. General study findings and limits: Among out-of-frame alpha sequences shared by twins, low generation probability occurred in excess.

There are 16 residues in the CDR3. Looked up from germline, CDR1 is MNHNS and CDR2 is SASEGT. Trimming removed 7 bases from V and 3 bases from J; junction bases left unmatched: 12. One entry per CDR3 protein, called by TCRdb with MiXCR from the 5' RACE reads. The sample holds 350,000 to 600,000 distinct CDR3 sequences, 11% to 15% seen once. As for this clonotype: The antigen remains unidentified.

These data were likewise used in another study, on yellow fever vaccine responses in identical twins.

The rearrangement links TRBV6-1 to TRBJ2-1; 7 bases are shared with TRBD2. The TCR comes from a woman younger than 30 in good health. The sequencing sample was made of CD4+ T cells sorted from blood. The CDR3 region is CASTPMGASGYNEQFF. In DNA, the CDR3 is TGTGCCAGCACTCCGATGGGCGCTAGCGGCTACAATGAGCAGTTCTTC.